The 20 T cell receptor beta chains listed next were all sequenced from one sample in a study of blood T cell repertoires in COVID-19 (dated by TCRdb to between 2020 and 2021). The library was obtained by the immunoSEQ multiplex PCR assay. TCRdb provides this immuneACCESS table in a form limited to in-frame rearrangements. Some clones are lacking; in checked studies, under half of them reflect an unresolved V gene, and why the rest are absent is not known. The sample table lists a few hundred thousand clones, 89% of them with a count of one. The ten largest clones represent 1.5% to 2% of the sample. The sample taken for sequencing was PBMCs or T cells enriched from blood (not recorded which). All receptors derive from a woman in her thirties who had recovered from COVID-19.

V and J are TRBV5-1 and TRBJ2-1; 7 bases are a match to TRBD1. Looked up from germline, CDR1 is SGHRS and CDR2 is YFSETQ. This CDR3 comprises 13 residues. The J segment lost 7 bases and the V segment lost 3 bases, leaving 4 bases of the junction unmatched. CDR3 DNA sequence: TGCGCCAGCAGCTCGCAGGGGGTTAATGAGCAGTTCTTC. Protein: CASSSQGVNEQFF.

The genes are TRBV5-1 and TRBJ1-3, with 8 positions matching TRBD1. CDR1 is SGHRS and CDR2 is YFSETQ in the germline V gene. V gave up 3 bases and J gave up 5 bases; unmatched junction bases: 10. The CDR3 runs 16 residues. CDR3 sequence reads: CASSYNSGGRRNTIYF. The CDR3 nucleotides are TGCGCCAGCAGCTACAACTCAGGGGGCCGAAGAAACACCATATATTTT.

The genes are TRBV5-1 and TRBJ2-7; 8 positions agree with TRBD1. The CDR3 totals 14 residues. The germline V gene has CDR1 SGHRS and CDR2 YFSETQ. After removal of 4 bases from V and 5 bases from J, the junction contained 8 bases not matched to a gene. The CDR3: CASSTRQGAHEQYF. CDR3 bases: TGCGCCAGCAGCACCCGGCAGGGGGCCCACGAGCAGTACTTC.

As to this clone: Germline is not matched at one junction end, which may reflect a read error. The chain employs TRBV5-1 and TRBJ2-7, with no clear D. The CDR3 length is 12 residues. Germline CDR1 SGHRS, CDR2 YFSETQ. The CDR3 DNA is TGCGCCAGCAGTCGCGAGTCAGGTGACACCCTTTTC. Residues: CASSRESGDTLF. The full variable domain, rest sourced from reference TRBV5-1 and TRBJ2-7, is KAGVTQTPRYLIKTRGQQVTLSCSPISGHRSVSWYQQTPGQGLQFLFEYFSETQRNKGNFPGRFSGRQFSNSRSEMNVSTLELGDSALYLCASSRESGDTLFGPGTRLTVT.

V is TRBV15 and J is TRBJ1-4; 10 bases are shared with TRBD1. Germline V CDR1 and CDR2: LNHNV, YYDKDF (reference sequence). V was clipped by 3 bases and J by 3 bases; unmatched bases: 7. This CDR3 is 17 amino acids long. CDR3 in DNA: TGTGCCACCAGCAGGCGTGGGACAGGGGTCCCTAATGAAAAACTGTTTTTT. As protein: CATSRRGTGVPNEKLFF.

This chain links TRBV19 with TRBJ2-2; 9 bases are a match to TRBD2. The V gene's germline CDR1 is LNHDA and CDR2 SQIVND (reference sequence). The V and J ends lost 1 base and 7 bases, in that order; junction bases with no gene match: 7. CDR3 length: 16 amino acids. DNA for the CDR3: TGTGCCAGTAGTATAGTAGGTAGCGGGAGTAACGGGGAGCTGTTTTTT. This gives the protein CASSIVGSGSNGELFF. The variable domain in full, with the rest retrieved from reference TRBV19 and TRBJ2-2, is DGGITQSPKYLFRKEGQNVTLSCEQNLNHDAMYWYRQDPGQGLRLIYYSQIVNDFQKGDIAEGYSVSREKKESFPLTVTSAQKNPTAFYLCASSIVGSGSNGELFFGEGSRLTVL.

V gene TRBV2 combines with J gene TRBJ2-7; the D gene is possibly TRBD1 (6 bases). Germline CDR1 SNHLY, CDR2 FYNNEI. Trimming shortened V by 7 bases and J by 0 bases, and 10 bases separated the two germline ends. The CDR3 runs 13 residues. This chain's CDR3 is CASKTGSSYEQYF. CDR3 nucleotides: TGTGCCAGCAAAACAGGGAGCTCCTACGAGCAGTACTTC.

This clone was recorded a few times. The CDR3 region has the DNA TGTGCCTGGATCCGGGACAGGAGTATGAACACTGAAGCTTTCTTT. Amino acids: CAWIRDRSMNTEAFF. The rearrangement uses TRBV30 and TRBJ1-1, with TRBD1 matching 8 bases. The CDR3 runs 15 residues. Germline values: CDR1 GTSNPN, CDR2 SVGIG (reference sequence). V trimming: 4 bases; J trimming: 0 bases; junction bases outside the gene matches: 7.

This chain connects TRBV10-2 to TRBJ1-4; D may be TRBD1 (6 bases). Germline lookup yields CDR1 WSHSY and CDR2 SAAADI. Trimming stripped 6 bases from V and 7 bases from J, with 18 bases between. This CDR3 contains 15 residues. The CDR3 spells CASRPQTGSSEKLFF. The CDR3 DNA reads TGCGCCAGCAGACCCCAGACAGGCTCGAGTGAAAAACTGTTTTTT.

The sample holds a few counts of this clone. As DNA, the CDR3 is TGCGCCAGCAGCCTCCCCTTCCCAGGGCCCGATAATGAAAAACTGTTTTTT. This codes for CASSLPFPGPDNEKLFF. The chain joins TRBV4-1 to TRBJ1-4; perhaps TRBD1 as D (5 bases). The CDR3 runs to 17 residues. The germline V gene encodes CDR1 MGHRA and CDR2 YSYEKL. V was shortened by 4 bases and J by 4 bases, with 19 bases between the two germline ends.

With respect to this clone: Other DNA sequences in the sample encode the same CDR3. The chain couples TRBV9 to TRBJ2-7, with D unresolved. The CDR3 totals 14 residues. V shed 0 bases and J shed 0 bases, with 7 bases lying between them. CDR1 and CDR2 from the germline V gene are SGDLS and YYNGEE. The CDR3 coding sequence is TGTGCCAGCAGCGTAGGTGAGAGCTCCTACGAGCAGTACTTC. Translated, it gives CASSVGESSYEQYF.

The V gene is TRBV7-2, the J gene TRBJ2-1, with a weak D call TRBD1 (6 bases). This CDR3 has 13 residues. CDR1 SGHTA and CDR2 FQGNSA come from the germline V gene. The V end lost 6 bases, the J end lost 7 bases, and 13 bases lay between the germline ends. CDR3 sequence reads: CASSFTGKNEQFF. The CDR3 nucleotides are TGTGCCAGCAGTTTCACAGGGAAAAATGAGCAGTTCTTC.

The chain recombines TRBV10-3 with TRBJ2-7; the match to TRBD1 covers 7 bases. V dropped 4 bases and J dropped 3; count of bases not matched to a gene: 3. The CDR3 loop spans 13 amino acids. The V gene's germline CDR1 is ENHRY and CDR2 SYGVKD. The CDR3 DNA follows: TGTGCCATCAGTGGGGACAGCCTCTACGAGCAGTACTTC. Its protein product is CAISGDSLYEQYF.

V gene TRBV20-1 combines with J gene TRBJ2-1, with TRBD2 matching over 10 bases. Germline-derived CDR1 and CDR2 are DFQATT and SNEGSKA (reference sequence). This CDR3 has 14 residues. V trimming: 3 bases; J trimming: 5 bases; junction bases outside the gene matches: 4. In DNA, the CDR3 is TGCAGTGCTAGTAGGACTAGCGGCAACAATGAGCAGTTCTTC. This encodes CSASRTSGNNEQFF.

The chain uses TRBV5-5 and TRBJ1-1, with a possible D match to TRBD1 (6 bases). Germline V CDR1 and CDR2: SGHKS, YYEKEE (reference sequence). The CDR3 is 18 residues long. V gave up 0 bases and J gave up 0 bases, with 18 bases separating them. The chain's CDR3 is CASSLDGSGGPLNTEAFF. CDR3 bases: TGTGCCAGCAGCTTGGATGGGTCCGGGGGGCCTTTGAACACTGAAGCTTTCTTT. The full variable domain, with the rest looked up from reference TRBV5-5 and TRBJ1-1, is DAGVTQSPTHLIKTRGQQVTLRCSPISGHKSVSWYQQVLGQGPQFIFQYYEKEERGRGNFPDRFSARQFPNYSSELNVNALLLGDSALYLCASSLDGSGGPLNTEAFFGQGTRLTVV.

The chain recombines TRBV4-2 with TRBJ2-7; 12 nucleotides match TRBD1. Trimming removed 3 bases from V and 7 bases from J; junction bases left unmatched: 13. Germline CDR1 LGHNA, CDR2 YNFKEQ. The CDR3 covers 17 residues. The CDR3 spells CASSQPGTGGAYGEQYF. CDR3 nucleotide sequence: TGTGCCAGCAGCCAGCCCGGGACAGGGGGCGCCTATGGGGAGCAGTACTTC.

The V call is TRBV6-5, the J call TRBJ2-7; 7 bases are a match to TRBD1. The trim removed 7 bases at V and 2 bases at J, leaving 2 bases unmatched. CDR1 MNHEY and CDR2 SVGAGI come from the germline V gene. The CDR3 contains 12 residues. The CDR3, as DNA: TGTGCCAGCACCGGGACAGCCTACGAGCAGTACTTC. Residues: CASTGTAYEQYF.

V gene TRBV2 combines with J gene TRBJ2-2; 7 bases fit TRBD1. Germline V gene lookup returns CDR1 SNHLY and CDR2 FYNNEI. The CDR3 contains 17 residues. The junction had 12 bases not matched to a gene; V was cut back by 8 bases and J by 0 bases. In DNA, the CDR3 is TGTGCCAGCCGGACGGACAGGTTTTACGCGAACACCGGGGAGCTGTTTTTT. This codes for CASRTDRFYANTGELFF.

V is TRBV7-9 and J is TRBJ1-2; D not resolved. Trimming removed 2 bases from V and 0 bases from J, with 7 bases in between. The germline V gene encodes CDR1 SEHNR and CDR2 FQNEAQ (reference sequence). The CDR3 is made up of 14 amino acids. The CDR3 DNA sequence: TGTGCCAGCAGCTTAAAGACATCTAACTATGGCTACACCTTC. Protein sequence: CASSLKTSNYGYTF.

This chain joins TRBV10-3 and TRBJ2-7; TRBD2 agrees at 10 bases. This CDR3 has 15 residues. With V trimmed by 0 bases and J by 6 bases, 5 bases remained unmatched. Germline V lookup: CDR1 ENHRY, CDR2 SYGVKD. CDR3 coding DNA: TGTGCCATCAGTGAGTCGAATAGCGGGGGGTTCGAGCAGTACTTC. This translates into CAISESNSGGFEQYF.